Reported below is one T cell receptor beta chain. Next came a second PCR, run for roughly 6 to 11 cycles, which used a sample-barcoded 5' primer along with a J-beta primer mix. TCRdb itself ran the 5' RACE reads through MiXCR, one entry per CDR3 protein. The sample includes some 1,800,000 distinct CDR3 sequences, roughly two fifths of them seen just once. The data were taken from a study of blood T cells in healthy people across ages. CDR1 MDHEN and CDR2 SYDVKM come from the germline V gene. The CDR3 length is 16 residues. V gene TRBV28 combines with J gene TRBJ2-5, with D perhaps TRBD1 (6 bases). The J call could be wrong; TRBJ2-7 is a better fit for the DNA end. The sample comprised blood. The clonotype originates from a human donor in good health. CDR3 region: CASRSAGQHPTYEQYF. CDR3 bases: TGTGCCAGCAGAAGCGCCGGACAGCACCCCACCTACGAGCAGTACTTC.